Listed here are 9 T cell receptor beta chains from one sample, sequenced in a study of control samples from healthy donors and cancer patients. Using immunoSEQ multiplex PCR, the repertoire was profiled, and TCRdb retains in-frame clones only, with some absent. Of over 100,000 clones listed, 80% to 95% are singletons. Sequenced sample: blood. All receptors derive from a woman aged 45-60 years in good health.

The chain has TRBV5-6 and TRBJ2-1; TRBD2 aligns across 9 bases. Trimming removed 5 bases from V and 6 bases from J; junction bases left unmatched: 12. The germline CDR1 and CDR2 sequences are SGHDT and YYEEEE. The CDR3 is made up of 16 amino acids. The DNA for the CDR3 is TGTGCCAGCAGGGCTTCACCAGCGGGGGGTTTCAATGAGCAGTTCTTC. The encoded protein is CASRASPAGGFNEQFF.

This chain's CDR3 is CASSLAGGTTYNEQFF. The CDR3 coding sequence is TGTGCCAGCAGCTTAGCTGGCGGGACTACTTACAATGAGCAGTTCTTC. J is TRBJ2-1 and V is TRBV7-8, with 7 bases lining up with TRBD2. CDR3 length equals 16 residues. V lost 0 bases and J lost 4; bases outside the gene matches: 6. CDR1 is SGHVS, CDR2 FQNEAQ, per germline.

This clone was seen only a few times. The rearrangement uses TRBV3-1 (or the pseudogene TRBV3-2) and TRBJ2-2, with D uncertain. CDR1 is LGHDT and CDR2 is YNNKEL in the germline V gene (reference sequence). The CDR3 consists of 15 residues. Trimming left V 0 bases short and J 6 bases short, with 11 bases between. This CDR3 is CASSQDLISAGELFF. CDR3 sequence (DNA): TGTGCCAGCAGCCAAGACCTTATATCTGCCGGGGAGCTGTTTTTT.

The J gene is TRBJ2-7, the V gene TRBV19, with 10 bases fitting TRBD1. In germline, CDR1 is LNHDA, CDR2 SQIVND (reference sequence). This CDR3 contains 16 residues. V was clipped by 5 bases and J by 4 bases; unmatched bases: 11. The CDR3 is CASSRTGTGVGYEQYF. The CDR3 coding sequence is TGTGCCAGTAGTCGCACCGGGACAGGGGTTGGGTACGAGCAGTACTTC.

V gene TRBV10-3 combines with J gene TRBJ1-4; the D is unclear. Germline values: CDR1 ENHRY, CDR2 SYGVKD. Trimming pared 3 bases from V and 7 bases from J, leaving 9 bases between. The CDR3 is 13 residues long. The CDR3: CAISDRKAEKLFF. In DNA, the CDR3 is TGTGCCATCAGTGACAGAAAAGCTGAAAAACTGTTTTTT.

V gene TRBV7-8 combines with J gene TRBJ1-1, with D tentatively TRBD1 (5 bases). Germline V gene data show CDR1 as SGHVS and CDR2 as FQNEAQ. This CDR3 is built from 17 residues. V was cut by 1 base and J by 0 bases, with 15 bases left in between. Here the CDR3 reads CASSLGASKGMNTEAFF. CDR3 nucleotides: TGTGCCAGCAGCTTAGGGGCAAGCAAGGGGATGAACACTGAAGCTTTCTTT.

J is TRBJ2-1 and V is TRBV3-1 (or the pseudogene TRBV3-2), with 11 bases aligning to TRBD2. Looked up from germline, CDR1 is LGHDT and CDR2 is YNNKEL (reference sequence). Trimming removed 6 bases from V and 5 bases from J; junction bases left unmatched: 6. The CDR3 loop spans 15 amino acids. CDR3 sequence: CASRRPGLADNEQFF. The DNA of the CDR3 is TGTGCCAGCAGGCGGCCGGGACTAGCGGACAATGAGCAGTTCTTC.

This chain connects TRBV19 to TRBJ2-1, with D possibly TRBD2 on 5 matching bases. The germline gives CDR1 LNHDA, CDR2 SQIVND (reference sequence). Trimming stripped 1 base from V and 10 bases from J, with 8 bases between. The CDR3 length is 12 residues. The CDR3 nucleotides are TGTGCCAGTAGTATAGCGGACTGGGAGCAGTTCTTC. This gives the protein CASSIADWEQFF.

J is TRBJ1-5 and V is TRBV6-1; D remains unclear. In germline, CDR1 is MNHNS, CDR2 SASEGT. The length of the CDR3 is 13 residues. The V and J ends lost 2 bases and 10 bases respectively, with 12 bases between them. CDR3 residues: CASSELGNGPQHF. CDR3 DNA sequence: TGTGCCAGCAGTGAACTGGGGAATGGTCCCCAGCATTTT.